The 22 T cell receptor beta chains presented below share a single source sample, sequenced in a study of human T cells and chemical hapten exposure. Indicated time point: healthy volunteer bleed at 6 weeks. Total RNA was extracted from unfractionated whole blood. MiXCR, run by TCRdb on the RACE reads, gives a single entry per CDR3 protein. The sample holds 35,000 to 50,000 distinct CDR3 sequences, about 4% seen once. The sequenced material came from whole blood. The receptors were gathered from a human donor in good health. Some clones in this sample may be carry-over from other donors' samples.

This chain connects TRBV7-3 to TRBJ1-1; 12 positions agree with TRBD1. Germline V gives CDR1 SGHTA, CDR2 FQGTGA. This CDR3 region has 14 residues. After removal of 1 base from V and 12 bases from J, the junction contained 6 bases not matched to a gene. CDR3 in DNA: TGTGCCAGCAGCTTAAGGGGGACAGGGGGCATGACTTTCTTT. This gives the protein CASSLRGTGGMTFF.

Ten or more counts support this clonotype. The chain uses TRBV29-1 and TRBJ2-3, with 7 nucleotides matching TRBD2. J lost 5 bases, V lost 4 bases, and 9 bases had no gene match. Germline V gene sequence: CDR1 SQVTM, CDR2 ANQGSEA. The CDR3 sequence is 14 residues long. The CDR3 DNA sequence: TGCAGCGTTGGCCTAGCGGATACCAAAGATACGCAGTATTTT. Translation: CSVGLADTKDTQYF.

This clonotype was observed many times. The rearrangement uses TRBV19 and TRBJ2-2; 9 bases are a match to TRBD1. The junction had 8 bases not matched to a gene; V was cut back by 4 bases and J by 5 bases. The length of the CDR3 is 16 residues. Germline lookup yields CDR1 LNHDA and CDR2 SQIVND (reference sequence). This CDR3 reads CASSNWGQGGTGELFF. In DNA form, the CDR3 reads TGTGCCAGTAGTAATTGGGGACAGGGCGGTACCGGGGAGCTGTTTTTT.

This clonotype has ten or more counts. The chain employs TRBV24-1 and TRBJ2-7; 10 nucleotides line up with TRBD1. Germline CDR1 KGHDR, CDR2 SFDVKD. V lost 4 bases to trimming and J lost 2 bases; unmatched junction nucleotides: 4. This CDR3 has 15 amino acids. CDR3 sequence (DNA): TGTGCCACCAGTGACTCTGGACAGGGGGCCTACGAGCAGTACTTC. It is translated as CATSDSGQGAYEQYF.

This clonotype appeared a few times. The chain combines TRBV27 with TRBJ2-1; D gene ambiguous. The germline V and J ends were trimmed by 0 bases and 6 bases, with 6 bases remaining between them. The CDR3 contains 13 residues. Looked up from germline, CDR1 is MNHEY and CDR2 is SMNVEV (reference sequence). The CDR3 protein is CASSLSRTNEQFF. The CDR3 region has the DNA TGTGCCAGCAGTTTATCTAGGACCAATGAGCAGTTCTTC.

This clonotype came up many times. This sequence joins TRBV7-9 and TRBJ2-1, with TRBD2 identical over 7 bases. The CDR3 contains 15 residues. Germline V lookup: CDR1 SEHNR, CDR2 FQNEAQ (reference sequence). V shed 6 bases, J shed 5 bases, and the junction held 10 bases outside the gene matches. Here the CDR3 DNA reads TGTGCCAGCAGTCGAGCGGGGAGGGCGGACAATGAGCAGTTCTTC. Amino acid sequence: CASSRAGRADNEQFF.

This clonotype was seen ten or more times. This chain links TRBV14 with TRBJ2-2, with D maybe TRBD2 (5 bases). V gave up 3 bases and J gave up 0 bases, with 14 bases separating them. The CDR3 is 17 amino acids. Germline V gives CDR1 SGHDN, CDR2 FVKESK. CDR3 protein: CASSHIVGVANTGELFF. The DNA for the CDR3 is TGTGCCAGCAGCCATATCGTGGGAGTCGCGAACACCGGGGAGCTGTTTTTT.

This clonotype was detected many times. J is TRBJ2-1 and V is TRBV24-1; 12 nucleotides line up with TRBD2. V lost 4 bases, J lost 7 bases, and 10 bases stayed unmatched. CDR1 is KGHDR, CDR2 SFDVKD, per germline. This CDR3 is 17 amino acids long. The CDR3 DNA sequence: TGTGCCACCAGTGACCCCCTGCTAGCGGGAGGGCCAAATGAGCAGTTCTTC. Translation: CATSDPLLAGGPNEQFF.

This clonotype showed up many times. The chain couples TRBV18 to TRBJ2-6; D perhaps matches TRBD2 (5 bases). CDR3 size: 16 residues. CDR1 is KGHSH, CDR2 LQKENI, per germline. The ends were cut back, 1 base at V and 1 base at J, with 8 bases in the middle. The CDR3 is CASSPREPSGANVLTF. The CDR3 region has the DNA TGTGCCAGCTCACCACGGGAGCCATCTGGGGCCAACGTCCTGACTTTC.

This rearrangement joins TRBV6-5 to TRBJ1-1; possible D gene TRBD1, 5 bases. With 2 bases removed from V and 5 bases from J, the gap between germline ends came to 18 bases. The CDR3 length is 16 residues. Looked up from germline, CDR1 is MNHEY and CDR2 is SVGAGI. The DNA of the CDR3 is TGTGCCAGCAGTTACGGTTCGCCAGGGAGAGGGACTGAAGCTTTCTTT. The encoded protein is CASSYGSPGRGTEAFF.

This clonotype has a count of ten or more. The chain links TRBV6-6 to TRBJ2-7; D call uncertain. V lost 6 bases and J 3 bases, leaving 18 bases between the germline ends. The CDR3 is 15 amino acids. Germline assignment: CDR1 MNHNY and CDR2 SVGAGI (reference sequence). The CDR3 here is CASSAPGRRGYEQYF. CDR3 coding DNA: TGTGCCAGCAGCGCACCCGGGCGTAGAGGCTACGAGCAGTACTTC.

As DNA, the CDR3 is TGTGCCAGCAGTTTAGAAGGGTATAGCAATCAGCCCCAGCATTTT. This encodes CASSLEGYSNQPQHF. The chain combines TRBV12-3 or TRBV12-4 with TRBJ1-5; D is undetermined. CDR3 length: 15 amino acids. V was pared by 1 base and J by 0 bases, with 7 bases between.

This clonotype was seen a handful of times. V usage is TRBV6-5 and J usage is TRBJ1-4; D gene ambiguous. Per the germline V gene, CDR1 is MNHEY and CDR2 is SVGAGI. The V gene lost 9 bases and the J gene lost 5 bases, with 16 bases spanning the gap. The length of the CDR3 is 14 residues. The CDR3 loop reads CASTPNRRNEKLFF. In DNA, the CDR3 is TGTGCCAGTACCCCCAATCGTCGAAATGAAAAACTGTTTTTT.

In its sample, this clonotype was seen many times. V usage is TRBV6-5 and J usage is TRBJ1-1; D is unresolved. This CDR3 has 14 residues. CDR1 is MNHEY, CDR2 SVGAGI, per germline. The V end was cut by 2 bases, the J end by 3 bases, with 10 bases between. The CDR3 loop reads CASSYLGRDTEAFF. CDR3 sequence (DNA): TGTGCCAGCAGTTACCTTGGTCGGGACACTGAAGCTTTCTTT.

As regards this clonotype: A read error is possible here, since a much larger clone lies one base away. The J gene is TRBJ2-1, the V gene TRBV5-4; tentatively, D is TRBD2 (5 bases). The CDR3 loop spans 17 amino acids. Germline CDR1 is SGHNT and CDR2 is YYREEE (reference sequence). The chain's CDR3 is CAGSLESGEGLGDEQFF. CDR3 sequence (DNA): TGTGCCGGCAGCTTGGAATCCGGGGAAGGCTTAGGCGATGAGCAGTTCTTC.

V usage is TRBV7-6 and J usage is TRBJ1-2; 7 bases line up with TRBD1. Germline trimming cut 1 base from V and 8 bases from J; bases unmatched to any gene: 19. Germline lookup yields CDR1 SGHVS and CDR2 FNYEAQ. The CDR3 runs 18 residues. In DNA form, the CDR3 reads TGTGCCAGCAGCTTAGATCGAAGGAAGGGCAGGGGGTCGGTCGGCTACACCTTC. It specifies CASSLDRRKGRGSVGYTF.

This clonotype was detected many times. The gene calls are TRBV7-8 and TRBJ2-7; 10 bases fit TRBD2. The CDR3 is 15 amino acids. Germline lookup yields CDR1 SGHVS and CDR2 FQNEAQ. After removal of 5 bases from V and 4 bases from J, the junction contained 8 bases not matched to a gene. The DNA of the CDR3 is TGTGCCAGCAGCCCGCAAGCGGGAGGGATATACGAGCAGTACTTC. It translates to CASSPQAGGIYEQYF.

This clonotype was observed at least ten times. The J gene is TRBJ1-2, the V gene TRBV6-5; weak D call: TRBD1 (5 bases). The germline V gene has CDR1 MNHEY and CDR2 SVGAGI. The ends were cut back, 4 bases at V and 3 bases at J, with 12 bases in the middle. This CDR3 has 14 residues. In nucleotides, the CDR3 is TGTGCCAGCAGTTCTCTAGACAGCTACTATGGCTACACCTTC. Amino acid sequence: CASSSLDSYYGYTF.

This clonotype was counted ten times or more. The chain carries TRBV27 and TRBJ1-6; D gene unclear. The CDR3 is 14 amino acids. In germline, CDR1 is MNHEY, CDR2 SMNVEV (reference sequence). The germline V and J ends were trimmed by 5 bases and 3 bases, with 8 bases remaining between them. In DNA, the CDR3 is TGTGCCAGCAGTACAGCTCTCTATAATTCACCCCTCCACTTT. Translating gives CASSTALYNSPLHF.

At least ten counts were recorded for this clonotype. Written as DNA, the CDR3 is TGTGCCAGCCTCGACGGTCGCACAGATACGCAGTATTTT. The encoded protein is CASLDGRTDTQYF. The rearrangement joins TRBV6-5 to TRBJ2-3, with D uncertain. This CDR3 contains 13 residues. Germline V gene data show CDR1 as MNHEY and CDR2 as SVGAGI. Trimming cost V 8 bases and J 1 base, with 10 bases left between them.

This clonotype has ten or more counts. The chain joins TRBV29-1 to TRBJ1-6; 7 nucleotides match TRBD1. Unmatched junction bases numbered 5, after V lost 5 bases and J lost 7 bases. The CDR3 has 13 residues. Germline CDR1 reads SQVTM; CDR2 reads ANQGSEA. This CDR3 reads CSVRQGQNSPLHF. The CDR3, as DNA: TGCAGCGTTAGACAGGGCCAGAATTCACCCCTCCACTTT.

Many counts were recorded for this clonotype. The CDR3, as DNA: TGTGCCAGCAGGCCGCTAATGAACACTGAAGCTTTCTTT. Its protein is CASRPLMNTEAFF. The chain carries TRBV28 and TRBJ1-1; D remains ambiguous. The V end was cut by 6 bases, the J end by 0 bases, with 8 bases between. The germline CDR1 and CDR2 sequences are MDHEN and SYDVKM. The CDR3 consists of 13 residues.